The rows below give T cell receptor beta chains drawn from one sample of a study of beta chain features in type 1 diabetes. The protocol was immunoSEQ multiplex PCR, while the TCRdb copy is restricted to in-frame clones and leaves out a portion. This sample has hundreds of thousands of clones; roughly 30% occur once, and the top ten carry almost 0.065%. The sequenced sample was naive CD4+ T cells from blood. Receptors were obtained from a man between 18 and 29 years old in good health. CDR3s include the opening cysteine and the closing phenylalanine or tryptophan. A D gene is named only where the DNA matches it firmly. Part of the rows lack a size; the others show once, few, many or a class for expanded clones.

CDR3 protein: CSVEDLGYEQYF
CDR3 DNA: TGCAGCGTTGAAGATCTTGGGTACGAGCAGTACTTC
clone size: NA
D gene: NA
V gene: TRBV29-1
J gene: TRBJ2-7

CDR3 protein: CASSVVPGRGANVLTF
CDR3 DNA: TGTGCCAGCAGCGTAGTGCCGGGGCGTGGGGCCAACGTCCTGACTTTC
clone size: NA
D gene: NA
V gene: TRBV9
J gene: TRBJ2-6

CDR3 protein: CASSVAGAQGEQFF
CDR3 DNA: TGTGCCAGCAGCGTGGCGGGAGCGCAGGGTGAGCAGTTCTTC
clone size: few
D gene: TRBD2
V gene: TRBV9
J gene: TRBJ2-1

CDR3 protein: CASSLLAGSYNEQFF
CDR3 DNA: TGTGCCAGTAGTTTGTTAGCGGGCTCGTACAATGAGCAGTTCTTC
clone size: NA
D gene: TRBD2
V gene: TRBV19
J gene: TRBJ2-1

CDR3 protein: CASSLGPRSPQYF
CDR3 DNA: TGTGCCAGCAGCCTTGGGCCCCGAAGTCCCCAGTACTTC
clone size: few
D gene: NA
V gene: TRBV27
J gene: TRBJ2-5

CDR3 protein: CAWTVGLTDTQYF
CDR3 DNA: TGTGCCTGGACCGTAGGGCTCACAGATACGCAGTATTTT
clone size: few
D gene: NA
V gene: TRBV30
J gene: TRBJ2-3

CDR3 protein: CASSQAGDTEAFF
CDR3 DNA: TGTGCCAGCAGCCAAGCGGGGGACACTGAAGCTTTCTTT
clone size: few
D gene: NA
V gene: TRBV4-2
J gene: TRBJ1-1

CDR3 protein: CSVGQPTDTQYF
CDR3 DNA: TGCAGCGTGGGACAGCCCACAGATACGCAGTATTTT
clone size: NA
D gene: TRBD1
V gene: TRBV29-1
J gene: TRBJ2-3

CDR3 protein: CASRSDPPGSRQFF
CDR3 DNA: TGTGCCAGCCGTTCGGACCCCCCTGGATCCAGGCAGTTCTTC
clone size: NA
D gene: NA
V gene: TRBV5-6
J gene: TRBJ2-1

CDR3 protein: CASSQRGGTDTQYF
CDR3 DNA: TGCGCCAGCAGTCAAAGAGGGGGTACAGATACGCAGTATTTT
clone size: NA
D gene: NA
V gene: TRBV23-1
J gene: TRBJ2-3

CDR3 protein: CAWSIHRGSNQPQHF
CDR3 DNA: TGTGCCTGGAGTATTCACAGGGGAAGCAATCAGCCCCAGCATTTT
clone size: NA
D gene: TRBD1
V gene: TRBV30
J gene: TRBJ1-5

CDR3 protein: CASSPDRGSYNEQFF
CDR3 DNA: TGTGCCAGCAGTCCTGACAGGGGCTCCTACAATGAGCAGTTCTTC
clone size: few
D gene: TRBD1
V gene: TRBV2
J gene: TRBJ2-1

CDR3 protein: CASSEGVDRLYEQYF
CDR3 DNA: TGTGCCAGCAGTGAGGGGGTGGACAGACTCTACGAGCAGTACTTC
clone size: few
D gene: NA
V gene: TRBV25-1
J gene: TRBJ2-7

CDR3 protein: CSVARETEAFF
CDR3 DNA: TGCAGCGTTGCAAGGGAAACTGAAGCTTTCTTT
clone size: NA
D gene: NA
V gene: TRBV29-1
J gene: TRBJ1-1

CDR3 protein: CAWTAGGGNEQFF
CDR3 DNA: TGTGCCTGGACCGCGGGAGGGGGTAATGAGCAGTTCTTC
clone size: NA
D gene: TRBD2
V gene: TRBV30
J gene: TRBJ2-1

CDR3 protein: CAWSVRLLSLAGVYEQFF
CDR3 DNA: TGTGCCTGGAGTGTACGTCTCTTGAGCCTAGCGGGCGTCTATGAGCAGTTCTTC
clone size: NA
D gene: TRBD2
V gene: TRBV30
J gene: TRBJ2-1